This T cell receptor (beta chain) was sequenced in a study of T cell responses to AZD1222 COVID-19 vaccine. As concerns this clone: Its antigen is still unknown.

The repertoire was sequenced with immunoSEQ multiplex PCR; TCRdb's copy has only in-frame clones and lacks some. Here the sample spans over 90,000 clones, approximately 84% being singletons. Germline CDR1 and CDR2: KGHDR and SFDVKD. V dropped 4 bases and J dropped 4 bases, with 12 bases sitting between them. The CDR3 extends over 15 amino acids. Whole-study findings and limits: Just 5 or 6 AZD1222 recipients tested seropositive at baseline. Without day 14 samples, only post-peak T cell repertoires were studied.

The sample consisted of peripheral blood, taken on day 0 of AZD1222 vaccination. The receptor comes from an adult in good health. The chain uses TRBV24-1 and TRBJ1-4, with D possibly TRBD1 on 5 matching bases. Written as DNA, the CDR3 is TGTGCCACCAGTGACCCGGGACGCAGTAATGAAAAACTGTTTTTT. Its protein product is CATSDPGRSNEKLFF.